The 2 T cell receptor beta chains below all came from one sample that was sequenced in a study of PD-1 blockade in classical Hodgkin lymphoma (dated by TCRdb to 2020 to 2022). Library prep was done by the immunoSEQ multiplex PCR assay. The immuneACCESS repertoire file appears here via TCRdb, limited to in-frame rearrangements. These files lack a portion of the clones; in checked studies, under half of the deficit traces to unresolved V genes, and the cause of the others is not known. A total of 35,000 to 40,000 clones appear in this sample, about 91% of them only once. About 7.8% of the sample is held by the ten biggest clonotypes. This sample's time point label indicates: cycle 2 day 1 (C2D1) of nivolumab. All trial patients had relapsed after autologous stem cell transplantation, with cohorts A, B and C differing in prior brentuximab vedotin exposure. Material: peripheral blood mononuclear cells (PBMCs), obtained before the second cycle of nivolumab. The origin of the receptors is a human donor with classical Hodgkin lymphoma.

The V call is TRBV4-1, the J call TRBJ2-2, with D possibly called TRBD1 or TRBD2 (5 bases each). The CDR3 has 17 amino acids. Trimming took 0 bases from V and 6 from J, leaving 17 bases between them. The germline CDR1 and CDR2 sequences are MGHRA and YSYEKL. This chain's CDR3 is CASSQDPGWGSAGELFF. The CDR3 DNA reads TGCGCCAGCAGCCAAGATCCGGGCTGGGGGTCGGCCGGGGAGCTGTTTTTT.

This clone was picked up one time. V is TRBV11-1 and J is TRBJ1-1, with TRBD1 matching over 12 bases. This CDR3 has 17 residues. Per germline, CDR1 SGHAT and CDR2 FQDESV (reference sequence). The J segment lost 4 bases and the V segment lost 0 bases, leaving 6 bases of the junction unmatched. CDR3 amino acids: CASSLAAGQGAITEAFF. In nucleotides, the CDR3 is TGTGCCAGCAGCTTAGCCGCGGGACAGGGGGCGATCACTGAAGCTTTCTTT.